A single sample is the source of the 3 T cell receptor beta chains below, sequenced in a study of T cells in Graves' hyperthyroidism and ophthalmopathy. Amplification of TCR beta CDR3 regions used RNA as the template. Carried out on the TCR CDR3, a first-round RT-PCR used the HTBI primer set. TCRdb called the multiplex PCR reads again in MiXCR, with one record for every CDR3 protein. Among around 440,000 distinct CDR3 sequences, 15% to 18% were seen once, and the ten largest hold roughly 13%. Sample: blood. The receptor source for this set is a young woman with Graves' hyperthyroidism.

The V call is TRBV2, the J call TRBJ2-1, with D maybe TRBD1 (5 bases). The CDR3 sequence is 15 residues long. V was pared by 6 bases and J by 7 bases, with 19 bases between. CDR1 and CDR2 (germline): SNHLY, FYNNEI. DNA for the CDR3: TGTGCCAGCAGACCTAACCAGGGAAAGTGGAATGAGCAGTTCTTC. Protein product: CASRPNQGKWNEQFF.

This clonotype was detected only a few times. It may be a read error: a sequence one base away is much more abundant. This chain joins TRBV12-3 or TRBV12-4 and TRBJ2-7; D is perhaps TRBD1 (6 bases). The CDR3 consists of 15 residues. The CDR3 spells CTSTIRGGVSYEQYF. CDR3 DNA sequence: TGTACCAGCACCATCAGGGGCGGTGTTTCCTACGAGCAGTACTTC.

This clonotype was counted at least ten times. V usage is TRBV12-3 or TRBV12-4 and J usage is TRBJ1-6; 7 bases fit TRBD1. The junction had 2 bases not matched to a gene; V was cut back by 2 bases and J by 7 bases. CDR3 size: 14 residues. CDR3 nucleotides: TGTGCCAGCAGTTTAAAGACAGGGAATTCACCCCTCCACTTT. It codes for CASSLKTGNSPLHF.